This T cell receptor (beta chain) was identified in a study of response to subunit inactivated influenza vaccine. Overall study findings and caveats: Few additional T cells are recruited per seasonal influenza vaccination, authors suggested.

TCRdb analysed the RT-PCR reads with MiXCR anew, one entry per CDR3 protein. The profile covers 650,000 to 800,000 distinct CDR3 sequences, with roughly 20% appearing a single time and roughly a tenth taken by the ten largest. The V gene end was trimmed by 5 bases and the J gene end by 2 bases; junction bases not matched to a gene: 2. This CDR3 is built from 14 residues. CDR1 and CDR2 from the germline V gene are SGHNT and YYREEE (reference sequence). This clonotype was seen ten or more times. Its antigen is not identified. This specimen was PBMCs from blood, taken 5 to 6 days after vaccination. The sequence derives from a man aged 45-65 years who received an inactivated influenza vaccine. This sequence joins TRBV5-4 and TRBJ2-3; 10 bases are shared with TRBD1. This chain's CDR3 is CASRTGGTTDTQYF. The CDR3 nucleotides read TGTGCCAGCAGGACAGGGGGCACCACAGATACGCAGTATTTT.